The sequence of this TCR beta chain was determined in a study of cytomegalovirus exposure and HLA in healthy donors. This CDR3 region has 15 residues. V dropped 0 bases and J dropped 8 bases, with 14 bases sitting between them. The V gene's germline CDR1 is MNHNS and CDR2 SASEGT. About this clone: Antigen: not known.

Study-level findings and limits: Exclusion applied to some V segments, including TRBV6-2 and TRBV6-3, as they were indistinguishable. Later analysis showed TCR association rates varying by HLA locus, highest for DRB1 and lowest for HLA-C. A missense DCLRE1C variant was associated with V- and J-gene trimming of TCR beta chains in a later analysis, and an independent cohort replicated the association.

The PCR used 60 Vbeta and 13 Jbeta primers. Using immunoSEQ multiplex PCR, the repertoire was profiled, and TCRdb retains in-frame clones only, with some absent. The table lists fewer than 120,000 clones, around 80% of them singletons. This chain links TRBV6-1 with TRBJ2-1; D perhaps matches TRBD2 (6 bases). Sequenced input: PBMCs. The TCR originated in a woman aged 60-70 years in good health and CMV-seropositive. The CDR3 spells CASSEAMSSVYEQFF. The CDR3 nucleotides read TGTGCCAGCAGTGAAGCGATGTCTAGCGTCTATGAGCAGTTCTTC.